The next 3 T cell receptor beta chains were all read from a single sample in a study of blood T cell repertoires in COVID-19. Only in-frame clones appear in the TCRdb table, and some are missing; sequencing was by immunoSEQ multiplex PCR. The table lists a few hundred thousand clones, 87% of them singletons, with around 5.9% in the top ten. The sample was PBMCs or T cells enriched from blood (not recorded which). These receptors were obtained from a woman aged 25 to 39 who had recovered from COVID-19.

This chain connects TRBV7-2 to TRBJ1-2; D call uncertain. V was trimmed by 5 bases and J by 5 bases, leaving 18 bases between them. Germline assignment: CDR1 SGHTA and CDR2 FQGNSA. The CDR3 loop spans 15 amino acids. In DNA, the CDR3 is TGTGCCAGCAGCGAAATGGGAGGGCTCGGATATGGCTACACCTTC. Its protein product is CASSEMGGLGYGYTF.

The CDR3 reads CAWGGLVVAQYF. In nucleotides, the CDR3 is TGTGCCTGGGGCGGACTAGTGGTTGCGCAGTATTTT. This chain connects TRBV30 to TRBJ2-3; TRBD2 agrees at 7 bases. Unmatched junction bases numbered 9, after V lost 5 bases and J lost 10 bases. The V gene's germline CDR1 is GTSNPN and CDR2 SVGIG (reference sequence). This CDR3 is 12 amino acids long.

The J gene is TRBJ2-7, the V gene TRBV5-1; D is possibly TRBD1 (6 bases). The germline CDR1 and CDR2 sequences are SGHRS and YFSETQ. This CDR3 has 14 residues. V was pared by 5 bases and J by 2 bases, with 14 bases between. The CDR3 region has the DNA TGCGCCAGCAGTTCCGGGACACGAACCTACGAGCAGTACTTC. Its translation is CASSSGTRTYEQYF.